This entry concerns a single TCR beta chain. This entry is derived from a study of blood T cells in healthy people across ages. The authors isolated at least 7 million PBMCs per sample. The trim removed 4 bases at V and 11 bases at J, leaving 10 bases unmatched. Germline loops: CDR1 PRHDT, CDR2 FYEKMQ (reference sequence). The CDR3 covers 13 residues. Combining a sample-barcoded 5' primer with a J-beta primer mix, a second PCR ran for 7 to 11 cycles. Each cDNA molecule was tagged by a template-switch adaptor that had 12 random nucleotides. A single record per CDR3 protein comes from TCRdb applying MiXCR to the 5' RACE reads. The data contain approximately 800,000 distinct CDR3 sequences, about half of them seen just once; the ten biggest clones take up roughly 18%.

The genes are TRBV13 and TRBJ2-5, with 7 bases identical to TRBD2. Sequences were obtained from blood. The sequence derives from a man of 80 years or more in good health. The CDR3 DNA sequence: TGTGCCAGCAGCTCTCAGATCCGGGGGGAGCAGTACTTC. Translation gives CASSSQIRGEQYF.